Listed below are T cell receptor beta chains from one sample, sequenced in a study of immune cell composition in non-small cell lung cancer. The repertoire was sequenced with immunoSEQ multiplex PCR; TCRdb's copy has only in-frame clones and lacks some. The sample has around 3,700 clones; 65% to 80% are singletons. The sample was lung tumor tissue. The receptor source for this set is a human donor with non-small cell lung cancer. Both conserved end residues are part of each CDR3. Each record gives: V gene, clone size, D gene, J gene, CDR3 protein, CDR3 DNA. The D gene is left open where the match is weak. Clone size is stated in some rows and not others, as once, few, many or a class when expanded.

v_gene: TRBV2
abundance: -
d_gene: TRBD2
j_gene: TRBJ2-5
CDR3aa: CASSVRGVLATQYF
CDR3nt: TGTGCCAGCAGTGTCCGGGGGGTCCTCGCGACCCAGTACTTC

v_gene: TRBV15
abundance: few
d_gene: TRBD2
j_gene: TRBJ2-1
CDR3aa: CATSRSQTSGGSYNEQFF
CDR3nt: TGTGCCACCAGCAGATCCCAGACTAGCGGGGGGTCCTACAATGAGCAGTTCTTC

v_gene: TRBV7-9
abundance: -
d_gene: -
j_gene: TRBJ2-5
CDR3aa: CASSLSGEETQYF
CDR3nt: TGTGCCAGCAGCTTATCGGGGGAAGAGACCCAGTACTTC

v_gene: TRBV29-1
abundance: -
d_gene: -
j_gene: TRBJ1-3
CDR3aa: CSVVEADSGNTIYF
CDR3nt: TGCAGCGTTGTCGAGGCAGACTCTGGAAACACCATATATTTT

v_gene: TRBV5-4
abundance: -
d_gene: -
j_gene: TRBJ1-2
CDR3aa: CASSTGGGSPYGYTF
CDR3nt: TGTGCCAGCAGCACAGGCGGGGGGAGCCCCTATGGCTACACCTTC

v_gene: TRBV5-1
abundance: -
d_gene: -
j_gene: TRBJ1-5
CDR3aa: CASRKGEDQPQHF
CDR3nt: TGCGCCAGCAGAAAGGGGGAAGACCAGCCCCAGCATTTT

v_gene: TRBV11-1
abundance: few
d_gene: TRBD2
j_gene: TRBJ2-1
CDR3aa: CASSPYSGVYNEQFF
CDR3nt: TGTGCCAGCAGCCCCTATAGCGGGGTTTACAATGAGCAGTTCTTC

v_gene: TRBV2
abundance: -
d_gene: -
j_gene: TRBJ1-1
CDR3aa: CASSVDRKTEAFF
CDR3nt: TGTGCCAGCAGTGTGGACAGAAAAACTGAAGCTTTCTTT

v_gene: TRBV6-1
abundance: -
d_gene: -
j_gene: TRBJ2-1
CDR3aa: CASLRSSYNEQFF
CDR3nt: TGTGCCAGCTTACGGTCGAGCTACAATGAGCAGTTCTTC

v_gene: TRBV27
abundance: -
d_gene: -
j_gene: TRBJ1-5
CDR3aa: CASSFKGEGQPQHF
CDR3nt: TGTGCCAGCAGTTTCAAAGGGGAAGGTCAGCCCCAGCATTTT

v_gene: TRBV7-8
abundance: -
d_gene: TRBD2
j_gene: TRBJ2-2
CDR3aa: CASSLISAGGTGELFF
CDR3nt: TGTGCCAGCAGCTTGATTTCGGCGGGGGGTACCGGGGAGCTGTTTTTT

v_gene: TRBV5-1
abundance: -
d_gene: -
j_gene: TRBJ1-1
CDR3aa: CASSLSYSGGVNTEAFF
CDR3nt: TGCGCCAGCAGCTTGTCTTATTCCGGAGGAGTTAACACTGAAGCTTTCTTT

v_gene: TRBV29-1
abundance: few
d_gene: TRBD1
j_gene: TRBJ2-7
CDR3aa: CSVGTANYEQYF
CDR3nt: TGCAGCGTCGGGACAGCCAACTACGAGCAGTACTTC

v_gene: TRBV15
abundance: -
d_gene: -
j_gene: TRBJ1-1
CDR3aa: CATSREQGRNTEAFF
CDR3nt: TGTGCCACCAGCAGAGAACAGGGTCGGAACACTGAAGCTTTCTTT

v_gene: TRBV10-1
abundance: -
d_gene: TRBD1
j_gene: TRBJ2-5
CDR3aa: CASTLTRTGETQYF
CDR3nt: TGCGCCAGTACCTTAACCCGGACAGGGGAGACCCAGTACTTC

v_gene: TRBV4-1
abundance: -
d_gene: TRBD2
j_gene: TRBJ2-2
CDR3aa: CASSPMASGVSTGELFF
CDR3nt: TGCGCCAGCAGCCCCATGGCCAGCGGGGTAAGCACCGGGGAGCTGTTTTTT

v_gene: TRBV9
abundance: -
d_gene: -
j_gene: TRBJ1-5
CDR3aa: CASSVDGVGDQPQHF
CDR3nt: TGTGCCAGCAGCGTAGACGGGGTTGGGGATCAGCCCCAGCATTTT

v_gene: TRBV6-1
abundance: -
d_gene: TRBD1
j_gene: TRBJ2-7
CDR3aa: CASSGAGTGLPGEQYF
CDR3nt: TGTGCCAGCAGTGGCGCTGGGACAGGCCTACCGGGGGAGCAGTACTTC

v_gene: TRBV27
abundance: once
d_gene: -
j_gene: TRBJ2-7
CDR3aa: CASSSNYEQYF
CDR3nt: TGTGCCAGCAGTTCCAACTACGAGCAGTACTTC

v_gene: TRBV7-3
abundance: -
d_gene: -
j_gene: TRBJ1-1
CDR3aa: CASSLMPTNTEAFF
CDR3nt: TGTGCCAGCAGCTTAATGCCCACAAACACTGAAGCTTTCTTT

v_gene: TRBV5-1
abundance: -
d_gene: TRBD1
j_gene: TRBJ2-5
CDR3aa: CASSLDRAGETQYF
CDR3nt: TGCGCCAGCAGCCTCGACAGGGCCGGGGAGACCCAGTACTTC

v_gene: TRBV7-8
abundance: -
d_gene: -
j_gene: TRBJ1-2
CDR3aa: CASSLAPGTSYGYTF
CDR3nt: TGTGCCAGCAGCTTAGCGCCCGGGACATCCTATGGCTACACCTTC

v_gene: TRBV7-9
abundance: -
d_gene: TRBD1
j_gene: TRBJ2-1
CDR3aa: CASSLSDRVEQFF
CDR3nt: TGTGCCAGCAGCCTCTCGGACAGGGTTGAGCAGTTCTTC

v_gene: TRBV4-2
abundance: -
d_gene: -
j_gene: TRBJ1-3
CDR3aa: CASSQELQALSGNTIYF
CDR3nt: TGTGCCAGCAGCCAAGAGTTGCAGGCACTCTCTGGAAACACCATATATTTT

v_gene: TRBV29-1
abundance: -
d_gene: -
j_gene: TRBJ1-1
CDR3aa: CSAGAGGGLRSEAFF
CDR3nt: TGCAGCGCCGGGGCGGGGGGCGGTTTACGCTCTGAAGCTTTCTTT

v_gene: TRBV10-2
abundance: -
d_gene: -
j_gene: TRBJ2-2
CDR3aa: CASSTGADTGELFF
CDR3nt: TGCGCCAGCAGTACTGGGGCCGATACCGGGGAGCTGTTTTTT

v_gene: TRBV5-1
abundance: -
d_gene: -
j_gene: TRBJ2-4
CDR3aa: CASSLQGVPGNIQYF
CDR3nt: TGCGCCAGCAGCTTGCAGGGCGTTCCGGGAAACATTCAGTACTTC

v_gene: TRBV7-2
abundance: -
d_gene: TRBD1
j_gene: TRBJ2-5
CDR3aa: CASSLGGTVRRETQYF
CDR3nt: TGTGCCAGCAGCTTAGGGGGGACAGTGCGGCGAGAGACCCAGTACTTC

v_gene: TRBV6-1
abundance: few
d_gene: TRBD2
j_gene: TRBJ2-7
CDR3aa: CASGGGSGSLEQYF
CDR3nt: TGTGCCAGCGGAGGGGGGAGCGGGAGCCTCGAGCAGTACTTC

v_gene: TRBV18
abundance: -
d_gene: -
j_gene: TRBJ2-1
CDR3aa: CASSQEQGNEQFF
CDR3nt: TGTGCCAGCTCACAGGAACAGGGCAATGAGCAGTTCTTC

v_gene: TRBV7-9
abundance: few
d_gene: -
j_gene: TRBJ2-1
CDR3aa: CASSPGGSRSYNEQFF
CDR3nt: TGTGCCAGCAGCCCAGGGGGGAGCCGCTCCTACAATGAGCAGTTCTTC

v_gene: TRBV19
abundance: -
d_gene: -
j_gene: TRBJ1-4
CDR3aa: CASSVSPGGATEKLFF
CDR3nt: TGTGCCAGTAGTGTAAGCCCGGGGGGCGCAACTGAAAAACTGTTTTTT

v_gene: TRBV10-3
abundance: -
d_gene: -
j_gene: TRBJ1-2
CDR3aa: CAISEGPVLNYGYTF
CDR3nt: TGTGCCATCAGTGAGGGGCCAGTCCTTAACTATGGCTACACCTTC

v_gene: TRBV11-3
abundance: -
d_gene: -
j_gene: TRBJ2-2
CDR3aa: CASSLSSGELFF
CDR3nt: TGTGCCAGCAGCTTATCTTCCGGGGAGCTGTTTTTT

v_gene: TRBV4-2
abundance: -
d_gene: -
j_gene: TRBJ1-2
CDR3aa: CASSQEEGANYGYTF
CDR3nt: TGTGCCAGCAGCCAAGAGGAGGGCGCTAACTATGGCTACACCTTC

v_gene: TRBV5-1
abundance: -
d_gene: -
j_gene: TRBJ1-4
CDR3aa: CASSQGQPNEKLFF
CDR3nt: TGCGCCAGCAGCCAAGGACAACCTAATGAAAAACTGTTTTTT

v_gene: TRBV6-6
abundance: -
d_gene: TRBD1
j_gene: TRBJ2-5
CDR3aa: CASSSRDRGQETQYF
CDR3nt: TGTGCCAGCAGTTCACGCGACAGGGGGCAAGAGACCCAGTACTTC

v_gene: TRBV13
abundance: -
d_gene: -
j_gene: TRBJ2-3
CDR3aa: CASSLGGGGDTQYF
CDR3nt: TGTGCCAGCAGCTTAGGCGGGGGAGGAGATACGCAGTATTTT

v_gene: TRBV6-1
abundance: -
d_gene: -
j_gene: TRBJ2-7
CDR3aa: CASTIGISYEQYF
CDR3nt: TGTGCCAGCACCATCGGTATTTCCTACGAGCAGTACTTC

v_gene: TRBV5-4
abundance: -
d_gene: -
j_gene: TRBJ1-3
CDR3aa: CASSLPGGNTIYF
CDR3nt: TGTGCCAGCAGCCTTCCGGGTGGAAACACCATATATTTT

v_gene: TRBV7-9
abundance: -
d_gene: -
j_gene: TRBJ2-3
CDR3aa: CAGGSAGGDTQYF
CDR3nt: TGTGCCGGGGGCAGCGCCGGAGGAGATACGCAGTATTTT

v_gene: TRBV15
abundance: -
d_gene: TRBD1
j_gene: TRBJ1-3
CDR3aa: CATSQDRVYGNTIYF
CDR3nt: TGTGCCACCAGTCAGGACAGGGTGTATGGAAACACCATATATTTT

v_gene: TRBV7-3
abundance: -
d_gene: TRBD2
j_gene: TRBJ2-1
CDR3aa: CASSFSSGGAYEQFF
CDR3nt: TGTGCCAGCAGCTTTTCTAGCGGGGGGGCATACGAGCAGTTCTTC

v_gene: TRBV6-5
abundance: -
d_gene: TRBD1
j_gene: TRBJ1-4
CDR3aa: CASSSQGNGEKLFF
CDR3nt: TGTGCCAGCAGTTCACAGGGGAACGGGGAAAAACTGTTTTTT

v_gene: TRBV5-6
abundance: -
d_gene: TRBD1
j_gene: TRBJ1-4
CDR3aa: CASSSTGGLEKLFF
CDR3nt: TGTGCCAGCAGCTCTACAGGGGGCCTTGAAAAACTGTTTTTT

v_gene: TRBV11-1
abundance: -
d_gene: TRBD2
j_gene: TRBJ2-5
CDR3aa: CASSLPSGETQYF
CDR3nt: TGTGCCAGCAGCTTACCTAGCGGAGAGACCCAGTACTTC

v_gene: TRBV18
abundance: once
d_gene: TRBD2
j_gene: TRBJ2-1
CDR3aa: CASSPRSSGESYNEQFF
CDR3nt: TGTGCCAGCTCACCACGATCTAGCGGGGAGTCCTACAATGAGCAGTTCTTC

v_gene: TRBV2
abundance: few
d_gene: TRBD1
j_gene: TRBJ2-2
CDR3aa: CASSWTGATGELFF
CDR3nt: TGTGCCAGCAGTTGGACAGGGGCCACCGGGGAGCTGTTTTTT

v_gene: TRBV5-1
abundance: few
d_gene: TRBD2
j_gene: TRBJ2-1
CDR3aa: CASKSRTSGLNEQFF
CDR3nt: TGCGCCAGCAAGAGTAGGACTAGCGGCCTGAATGAGCAGTTCTTC

v_gene: TRBV2
abundance: -
d_gene: TRBD1
j_gene: TRBJ1-3
CDR3aa: CASSGTDPGNTIYF
CDR3nt: TGTGCCAGCAGCGGGACAGATCCTGGAAACACCATATATTTT

v_gene: TRBV6-5
abundance: -
d_gene: -
j_gene: TRBJ1-6
CDR3aa: CASSYTAYGSPLHF
CDR3nt: TGTGCCAGCAGTTACACCGCCTATGGTTCACCCCTCCACTTT

v_gene: TRBV7-6
abundance: -
d_gene: -
j_gene: TRBJ2-2
CDR3aa: CASSFIGEVGELFF
CDR3nt: TGTGCCAGCAGCTTTATAGGGGAGGTCGGGGAGCTGTTTTTT

v_gene: TRBV18
abundance: -
d_gene: -
j_gene: TRBJ2-1
CDR3aa: CASSPRRSDNEQFF
CDR3nt: TGTGCCAGCTCACCGAGGAGGTCCGATAACGAGCAGTTCTTC

v_gene: TRBV6-5
abundance: -
d_gene: TRBD1
j_gene: TRBJ1-1
CDR3aa: CASSLGQGSYEAFF
CDR3nt: TGTGCCAGCAGCCTGGGACAGGGGTCGTACGAAGCTTTCTTT

v_gene: TRBV6-1
abundance: -
d_gene: TRBD1
j_gene: TRBJ2-7
CDR3aa: CASSPWTGGTYEQYF
CDR3nt: TGTGCCAGCAGTCCGTGGACAGGGGGTACCTACGAGCAGTACTTC

v_gene: TRBV6-1
abundance: -
d_gene: -
j_gene: TRBJ1-3
CDR3aa: CASSDLGSGNTIYF
CDR3nt: TGTGCCAGCAGCGATCTAGGATCTGGAAACACCATATATTTT

v_gene: TRBV6-6
abundance: -
d_gene: -
j_gene: TRBJ2-3
CDR3aa: CASSSETNTQYF
CDR3nt: TGTGCCAGCAGTTCAGAGACAAATACGCAGTATTTT

v_gene: TRBV23-1
abundance: once
d_gene: -
j_gene: TRBJ1-5
CDR3aa: CASRARRGEAFHQPQHF
CDR3nt: TGCGCCAGCAGGGCAAGGAGAGGGGAGGCCTTCCATCAGCCCCAGCATTTT